Included here is one T cell receptor (beta chain) sequence, with context. The antigen is undetermined. This CDR3 is built from 15 residues. V lost 5 bases to trimming and J lost 3 bases; unmatched junction nucleotides: 5. The germline gives CDR1 LNHDA, CDR2 SQIVND (reference sequence). The data are from a study of T-cell reconstitution after alpha-beta-depleted transplantation in children. Unique molecular identifiers were built into the TCRbeta library. TCRdb analysed the PCR reads with MiXCR anew, one entry per CDR3 protein. The sample includes 280,000 or so distinct CDR3 sequences, roughly 11% of them seen just once. The study, taken as a whole, reports: About two months after transplant, alpha-beta T cells reportedly came from several hundred expanded graft clones. Hyperexpanded clones declined; after one year, newly produced T cells mostly supplied diversity. High day-60 TCRbeta diversity in some patients came from surviving recipient T cells and thymic progenitors.

This specimen was peripheral blood, taken 180 days after TCRalphabeta/CD19-depleted stem cell transplant. The source of this sequence is a male patient between 2 and 10 years old who had a stem cell transplant for chronic granulomatous disease, so the T cells may come from the graft donor. The rearrangement joins TRBV19 to TRBJ2-1; 9 bases align to TRBD2. The CDR3 spells CASSLSGSNYNEQFF. CDR3 DNA sequence: TGTGCCAGTAGTCTTAGCGGGAGTAACTACAATGAGCAGTTCTTC. Full variable domain (remainder filled in from reference TRBV19 and TRBJ2-1): DGGITQSPKYLFRKEGQNVTLSCEQNLNHDAMYWYRQDPGQGLRLIYYSQIVNDFQKGDIAEGYSVSREKKESFPLTVTSAQKNPTAFYLCASSLSGSNYNEQFFGPGTRLTVL.